This T cell receptor (beta chain) was identified during a study of cytomegalovirus exposure and HLA in healthy donors. As for the study in general: A subsequent analysis reported that the 95 to 150 validation repertoires were produced on the same platform that had also been used for the 550 to 750 first-cohort repertoires. Study results and caveats: Cytomegalovirus status, reportedly, was diagnosed with high specificity and sensitivity by the classifier. Most TCR sequences were seen very rarely across donors, but some public TCRs occurred in many.

Germline V gene sequence: CDR1 SGHVS, CDR2 FNYEAQ. Trimming took 5 bases from V and 0 from J, leaving 14 bases between them. This CDR3 spans 15 amino acids. Using immunoSEQ multiplex PCR, the repertoire was profiled, and TCRdb retains in-frame clones only, with some absent. The sample carries some 150,000 clones, 75% to 90% recorded once. Concerning this clone: Its antigen remains unidentified.

The rearrangement joins TRBV7-6 to TRBJ2-7; no clear D gene. This receptor was taken from a young man in good health and CMV-seropositive. Sequenced input: PBMCs. The CDR3 is CASSPVIFSSYEQYF. The CDR3 DNA reads TGTGCCAGCAGCCCTGTTATATTCAGCTCCTACGAGCAGTACTTC.